The T cell receptor beta chain described here comes from a study of OX40 agonist ivuxolimab in advanced cancers. About the study as a whole: Ivuxolimab was a fully human IgG2 agonistic monoclonal antibody targeting the costimulatory receptor OX40 (CD134). Intravenous ivuxolimab was administered to patients every 2 weeks at six dose levels: 0.01, 0.1, 0.3, 1.5, 3 and 10 mg/kg. Of the roughly 50 dose-escalation patients, hepatocellular carcinoma was present in approximately 20, melanoma in approximately 15, renal cell carcinoma in 9 and head and neck cancer in 9. The dose-escalation cohort was 82.7% male with a mean age of roughly 62 years, ranging from about 20 to 80. Patients were allowed to have had prior anti-PD-1, anti-PD-L1 or anti-CTLA-4 therapy, and 40% of the dose-escalation patients had been treated with checkpoint inhibitors. Partial responses occurred in three dose-escalation patients, of whom one had hepatocellular carcinoma and two had cutaneous melanoma. The purpose of peripheral TCRbeta sequencing was to test whether ivuxolimab changed TCR sequence diversity and led to clonal T-cell expansion. The monotherapy dose-escalation portion (N ≈ 52 patients) of the phase I ivuxolimab trial is reported in the paper.

Patients with a history of autoimmune disease or receiving systemic immunosuppression were excluded from the trial. Peripheral blood for TCR sequencing was collected from all dose cohorts at baseline, on cycle 4 day 1, and on cycle 7 day 1. Samples were obtained from an open-label, multicenter, first-in-human phase I dose-escalation trial of ivuxolimab. The trial enrolled adults with locally advanced or metastatic head and neck squamous cell, hepatocellular, melanoma or renal cell carcinoma. CD4+ and CD8+ T cells were sorted separately from peripheral blood before TCR sequencing. For sequencing of the TCRbeta CDR3 region, genomic DNA was extracted from the sorted cells. The immunoSEQ Assay was used to sequence the TCRbeta CDR3 regions. This immuneACCESS table, as held by TCRdb, lists in-frame sequences with V and J called but not all clones. Of the missing ones, under half trace to an unresolved V gene in checked studies; the others have no known cause. The sample profile shows approximately 58,000 clones; roughly nine tenths of them were found once. The ten largest account for approximately 0.8% of the sample.

Regarding this clone: Its specific antigen is unknown. The record has no base qualities; no much larger clone is one base away.

Overall study results and their limits: At doses of 0.1 to 3.0 mg/kg, clonal expansion of both CD4+ and CD8+ T cells in blood was seen between baseline and week 6. After ivuxolimab, expanded clones were on average more numerous among CD8+ T cells than among CD4+ T cells. Low levels of normalized T-cell clonal expansion were also shown by some nonresponding patients. The antigen specificity of the peripheral T cells that underwent clonal expansion was not determined. In the 0.1-3.0 mg/kg groups, partial responders had among the lowest normalized peripheral clonal expansion, particularly in CD8+ T cells.

The TCR originated in an adult with an advanced solid tumor such as melanoma, head and neck, liver or kidney cancer. Specimen: CD4+ or CD8+ T cells sorted from blood, collected in a trial of the OX40 agonist ivuxolimab.

The DNA sequence reads TGTGCCAGCAGCGTAGATGCAACTAATGAAAAACTGTTTTTT. It translates to CASSVDATNEKLFF. The V and J genes are TRBV9 and TRBJ1-4, with the D gene not clear enough to name. For CDR1 and CDR2, the germline V gene lists SGDLS and YYNGEE. Measured from the cysteine to the phenylalanine, the CDR3 is 14 residues long. Of all the DNA, just the CDR3 is kept, 42 bases in frame from base 1. Trimming costs V 0 bases and J 0 bases, and their ends lie 3 bases apart.